This T cell receptor beta chain was captured by sequencing in a study of blood T cell repertoires in COVID-19 (TCRdb year 2020). About the investigation overall: Collaborator samples came from the United States, Italy and Spain and covered acute and convalescent phases of COVID-19. Where HLA class I and class II types were available, the types were taken from metadata supplied by the sample provider, not from assay-based typing. A freely available public database, intended as a resource for researchers studying the immune response to SARS-CoV-2, is where the repertoires were released. The material from the prospective study consisted of cDNA or gDNA derived from T cells, B-cell-depleted T cells, or PBMCs. Samples came from the ongoing ImmuneRACE study (first 160 participants) plus 1,254 subjects from 6 global collaborators. The sample metadata nearly always contained a de-identified subject ID, COVID-19 status, age in years and sex. Deeply sampled blood TCRbeta repertoires from subjects exposed to, actively infected with, or recovered from COVID-19 were included in the dataset. What the authors observed across the whole study: The amount of clinical and demographic metadata varied by source and participant and was provided uncurated.

TCRbeta CDR3 regions were amplified from genomic DNA using the immunoSEQ Assay, a bias-controlled multiplex PCR. The source study handled its data this way. The number of nucleated cells in each sample was estimated by amplification of reference gene primers within the assay. Sequence reads were collapsed and filtered to measure the absolute abundance of every unique TCRbeta CDR3 rearrangement. Productive Simpson clonality was computed per sample as the square root of Simpson's diversity index over productive rearrangements. TCRdb mirrors the immuneACCESS table, restricted to in-frame sequences. Some clones are absent from its copies; in checked studies, under half trace to an unresolved V gene, and the reason for the others is unknown. The V and J calls and clone size come from that table; D and trimming were worked out from the DNA. The sample has hundreds of thousands of clones on record, more than 80% of them singletons. Around 3% of the sample belongs to the ten largest clones.

Looking up the germline V gene (reference sequence) yields CDR1 PRHDT and CDR2 FYEKMQ. V is cut by 3 bases and J by 4 bases, and the space between the germline ends is 18 bases. The CDR3 numbers 17 residues from cysteine through phenylalanine. CDR3 DNA is the only sequence kept; it has 51 bases, read in frame from the first base. One collaborating source in Seattle enrolled patients during active infection and followed them longitudinally through the course of disease. Whole blood was collected in K2EDTA tubes by collaborating institutions according to the institutions' own protocols. Collaborator samples were shipped for TCRbeta analysis as frozen whole blood, isolated PBMCs, or DNA extracted from either sample type. Comments on this clone: Its recognized antigen is unknown. Qualities for individual bases were not recorded, and no much larger clone is one base off.

The rearranged chain carries TRBV13 and TRBJ2-2, and perhaps TRBD2 as D gene, on 6 matching bases. The material sequenced was peripheral blood. This sequence was found in a woman aged 25 to 39 with COVID-19, enrolled during active disease. The DNA sequence reads TGTGCCAGCAGCTTGGAGACGGGAGCTCCGGGCACCGGGGAGCTGTTTTTT. Translation gives CASSLETGAPGTGELFF.